The next 12 T cell receptor beta chains were all read from a single sample in a study of cytomegalovirus exposure and HLA in healthy donors. The PCR had 60 Vbeta and 13 Jbeta primers. Profiled with immunoSEQ multiplex PCR; TCRdb holds only in-frame clones, not every one. The data show approximately 88,000 clones, roughly 76% seen once. Material for sequencing was PBMCs. The origin of the receptors is a male donor in good health and CMV-seronegative.

This chain links TRBV20-1 with TRBJ1-2, with a weak D call TRBD1 (5 bases). Trimming left V 5 bases short and J 6 bases short, with 7 bases between. The CDR3 has 10 amino acids. The germline V gene has CDR1 DFQATT and CDR2 SNEGSKA (reference sequence). CDR3 nucleotides: TGCAGTGCTTTCAGGGATGGCTACACCTTC. This gives the protein CSAFRDGYTF.

This rearrangement joins TRBV19 to TRBJ2-7, with no clear D. V lost 10 bases and J lost 3, with 19 bases in between. Germline loops: CDR1 LNHDA, CDR2 SQIVND (reference sequence). This CDR3 is 14 amino acids long. The CDR3 region is CATASSRISYEQYF. For the CDR3, the DNA is TGTGCCACCGCCAGTTCAAGAATCAGCTACGAGCAGTACTTC.

The chain combines TRBV7-9 with TRBJ1-4; 8 nucleotides agree with TRBD1. The CDR3 is made up of 18 amino acids. The V and J ends lost 1 base and 0 bases, in that order; junction bases with no gene match: 7. The germline V gene has CDR1 SEHNR and CDR2 FQNEAQ (reference sequence). The chain's CDR3 is CASSLVGDRGATNEKLFF. CDR3 nucleotides: TGTGCCAGCAGCTTAGTCGGCGACAGGGGTGCAACTAATGAAAAACTGTTTTTT. Drawing the rest from reference TRBV7-9 and TRBJ1-4, the complete variable domain is DTGVSQNPRHKITKRGQNVTFRCDPISEHNRLYWYRQTLGQGPEFLTYFQNEAQLEKSRLLSDRFSAERPKGSFSTLEIQRTEQGDSAMYLCASSLVGDRGATNEKLFFGSGTQLSVL.

The chain recombines TRBV19 with TRBJ2-2; TRBD2 matches at 14 bases. Looked up from germline, CDR1 is LNHDA and CDR2 is SQIVND (reference sequence). Losses at the gene ends were 5 bases for V and 5 bases for J; bases not matched to a gene: 10. This CDR3 is built from 18 residues. The CDR3, as DNA: TGTGCCAGTAGTTCCCCGGGACTAGCGGGAGTTCGGACCGGGGAGCTGTTTTTT. Translation gives CASSSPGLAGVRTGELFF. The whole variable domain, filled in from reference TRBV19 and TRBJ2-2, reads DGGITQSPKYLFRKEGQNVTLSCEQNLNHDAMYWYRQDPGQGLRLIYYSQIVNDFQKGDIAEGYSVSREKKESFPLTVTSAQKNPTAFYLCASSSPGLAGVRTGELFFGEGSRLTVL.

The CDR3 DNA follows: TGCGCCAGCAGCCAAGAAGGGACAGGACAGGGCTTCTCTGGGGCCAACGTCCTGACTTTC. Amino acids: CASSQEGTGQGFSGANVLTF. The chain couples TRBV4-3 to TRBJ2-6, with 8 bases lining up with TRBD1. The CDR3 covers 20 residues. Looked up from germline, CDR1 is LGHNA and CDR2 is YSLEER. The V gene end was trimmed by 0 bases and the J gene end by 0 bases; junction bases not matched to a gene: 10.

The chain couples TRBV28 to TRBJ1-2, with D unclear. This CDR3 region has 12 residues. V gave up 3 bases and J gave up 8 bases, with 10 bases separating them. CDR1 and CDR2 (germline): MDHEN, SYDVKM. Written as DNA, the CDR3 is TGTGCCAGCAGTTTTAACGAGCGGGGCTACACCTTC. As protein: CASSFNERGYTF.

In DNA form, the CDR3 reads TGTGCCAGCTCCGGAACCAGGGGGGTACCTTACGAGCAGTACTTC. Its translation: CASSGTRGVPYEQYF. V usage is TRBV18 and J usage is TRBJ2-7; a weak D match, TRBD1 (7 bases). Germline lookup yields CDR1 KGHSH and CDR2 LQKENI. Trimming cost V 6 bases and J 4 bases, with 19 bases left between them. This CDR3 comprises 15 residues.

CDR3 amino acids: CASSLAGGAWTGELFF. The CDR3 nucleotides are TGCGCCAGCAGCTTGGCAGGGGGCGCGTGGACCGGGGAGCTGTTTTTT. The V call is TRBV5-1, the J call TRBJ2-2; TRBD1 matches at 8 bases. Germline-derived CDR1 and CDR2 are SGHRS and YFSETQ. The CDR3 contains 16 residues. After removal of 0 bases from V and 5 bases from J, the junction contained 6 bases not matched to a gene.

The chain employs TRBV15 and TRBJ1-2, with D perhaps matching TRBD1 (5 bases). This CDR3 has 15 residues. The V gene lost 0 bases and the J gene lost 6 bases, with 14 bases spanning the gap. Germline V gives CDR1 LNHNV, CDR2 YYDKDF (reference sequence). Here the CDR3 DNA reads TGTGCCACCAGCAGAGAAGTAGGGGTCGGACATGGCTACACCTTC. Translating gives CATSREVGVGHGYTF.

The rearrangement links TRBV11-2 to TRBJ2-3, with a tentative D call TRBD1 (6 bases). Germline loops: CDR1 SGHAT, CDR2 FQNNGV. The CDR3 sequence is 18 residues long. Trimming pared 4 bases from V and 6 bases from J, leaving 26 bases between. CDR3 bases: TGTGCCAGCAGCTCCTGGGGCCAAGTACTACCCCAGGGGGATACGCAGTATTTT. It is translated as CASSSWGQVLPQGDTQYF.

The rearrangement links TRBV9 to TRBJ1-1; the D gene is possibly TRBD1 (5 bases). CDR3 length: 14 residues. The germline V gene has CDR1 SGDLS and CDR2 YYNGEE. V was cut by 0 bases and J by 8 bases, with 14 bases left in between. CDR3 in amino acids: CASSVGGRDLEAFF. The DNA for the CDR3 is TGTGCCAGCAGCGTAGGCGGCAGGGACTTAGAAGCTTTCTTT.

The chain combines TRBV15 with TRBJ2-1; TRBD2 matches 7 bases. V lost 0 bases, J lost 8 bases, and 1 base stayed unmatched. The CDR3 contains 13 residues. The germline gives CDR1 LNHNV, CDR2 YYDKDF (reference sequence). This chain's CDR3 is CATSREGRDEQFF. The CDR3 DNA reads as TGTGCCACCAGCAGAGAGGGGAGGGATGAGCAGTTCTTC. Using reference TRBV15 and TRBJ2-1 for the parts outside the CDR3, the full variable domain is DAMVIQNPRYQVTQFGKPVTLSCSQTLNHNVMYWYQQKSSQAPKLLFHYYDKDFNNEADTPDNFQSRRPNTSFCFLDIRSPGLGDTAMYLCATSREGRDEQFFGPGTRLTVL.